Reported below is one T cell receptor beta chain. Its antigen is not identified. This entry is derived from a study of PD-1 blockade in classical Hodgkin lymphoma. About the research overall: Treatment was intravenous nivolumab, 3 mg/kg every 2 weeks, until progression. Study outcomes and limitations: There remain no defined causes for the repertoire differences, which possibly reflect disease activity or prior therapy. Compared with healthy donors, newly diagnosed patients reportedly showed lower baseline TCR diversity.

The data were produced by immunoSEQ multiplex PCR, yet TCRdb's version contains in-frame clones alone and is incomplete. The sample lists 55,000 to 75,000 clones, over 70% occurring once. V lost 0 bases and J lost 0; bases outside the gene matches: 1. This CDR3 contains 15 residues. The germline V gene has CDR1 SGHRS and CDR2 YFSETQ. Every patient relapsed after autologous stem cell transplantation, and brentuximab vedotin exposure varied. The V and J genes are TRBV5-1 and TRBJ1-1, with 8 bases fitting TRBD1. Source: peripheral blood mononuclear cells (PBMCs), taken before the second cycle of nivolumab. The receptor comes from a human donor with classical Hodgkin lymphoma. The CDR3, as DNA: TGCGCCAGCAGCTTGGGACAGGGGTTGAACACTGAAGCTTTCTTT. Encoded protein: CASSLGQGLNTEAFF.